The 10 T cell receptor beta chains below were found in one sample sequenced in a study of shared clonotypes between healthy human individuals. TCRdb keeps only in-frame clones here, not all; method: immunoSEQ multiplex PCR. The profile shows roughly 500,000 clones, around 73% of them singletons. Material for sequencing was PBMCs. These receptors were obtained from a woman aged 40 to 50 in good health. Some clones in this sample may be carry-over from other donors' samples.

The chain uses TRBV28 and TRBJ2-7, with TRBD2 identical over 10 bases. This CDR3 has 16 residues. J was trimmed by 3 bases and V by 1 base; bases with no gene match: 6. Germline V lookup: CDR1 MDHEN, CDR2 SYDVKM. Written as DNA, the CDR3 is TGTGCCAGCAGTTTATCTAGCGGGAGTAAGAGCTACGAGCAGTACTTC. The encoded protein is CASSLSSGSKSYEQYF.

This clone was counted between two and nine times. The chain carries TRBV7-3 and TRBJ2-5, with 11 bases lining up with TRBD2. The CDR3 consists of 16 residues. V lost 0 bases and J lost 4; bases outside the gene matches: 4. Germline CDR1 reads SGHTA; CDR2 reads FQGTGA. The CDR3 region is CASSLTAGTSGETQYF. DNA of the CDR3: TGTGCCAGCAGCTTAACGGCTGGGACTAGCGGAGAGACCCAGTACTTC.

The CDR3: CASSHRTSGPEKGSYEQYF. For the CDR3, the DNA is TGTGCCAGCAGTCATCGGACTAGCGGGCCAGAGAAGGGTTCCTACGAGCAGTACTTC. The rearrangement links TRBV5-8 to TRBJ2-7; 11 bases agree with TRBD2. Germline V gene data show CDR1 as SGHTS and CDR2 as YDEGEE. The length of the CDR3 is 19 residues. Unmatched junction bases numbered 17, after V lost 5 bases and J lost 1 base.

This chain joins TRBV7-2 and TRBJ2-2; tentative D call: TRBD2 (5 bases). The CDR3 has 13 amino acids. CDR1 and CDR2 (germline): SGHTA, FQGNSA. V was trimmed by 2 bases and J by 6 bases, leaving 7 bases between them. CDR3 loop: CASSLYGAGELFF. The CDR3 DNA follows: TGTGCCAGCAGCTTATACGGGGCCGGGGAGCTGTTTTTT. The variable domain in full, completed from reference TRBV7-2 and TRBJ2-2, reads GAGVSQSPSNKVTEKGKDVELRCDPISGHTALYWYRQSLGQGLEFLIYFQGNSAPDKSGLPSDRFSAERTGGSVSTLTIQRTQQEDSAVYLCASSLYGAGELFFGEGSRLTVL.

As regards this clone: Other DNA sequences in this specimen translate into the identical CDR3. The V and J genes are TRBV11-2 and TRBJ2-5, with unresolved D. The V and J ends lost 0 bases and 4 bases respectively, with 3 bases between them. The CDR3 has 12 amino acids. Germline CDR1 and CDR2: SGHAT and FQNNGV. The CDR3 nucleotides are TGTGCCAGCAGCTTAGACGGAGAGACCCAGTACTTC. Its translation: CASSLDGETQYF.

The chain uses TRBV15 and TRBJ2-5, with D tentatively TRBD2 (7 bases). The CDR3 sequence is 15 residues long. Trimming cost V 0 bases and J 4 bases, with 12 bases left between them. Germline V gene data show CDR1 as LNHNV and CDR2 as YYDKDF (reference sequence). The CDR3 DNA reads as TGTGCCACCAGCAGAGATGGGGCGGGGGCAGAGACCCAGTACTTC. Its translation: CATSRDGAGAETQYF.

This rearrangement joins TRBV7-3 to TRBJ2-7, with TRBD2 matching 8 bases. Trimming cost V 2 bases and J 7 bases; bases outside gene matches: 7. Germline V gene sequence: CDR1 SGHTA, CDR2 FQGTGA. The CDR3 is made up of 14 amino acids. The CDR3 is CASSLSGGPDEQYF. The DNA for the CDR3 is TGTGCCAGCAGCTTATCGGGAGGGCCGGATGAGCAGTACTTC.

The gene calls are TRBV18 and TRBJ2-7; D remains unclear. This CDR3 contains 15 residues. From germline, CDR1 is KGHSH and CDR2 LQKENI. Trimming pared 1 base from V and 1 base from J, leaving 11 bases between. The chain's CDR3 is CASSPQPPPSYEQYF. CDR3 nucleotide sequence: TGTGCCAGCTCACCACAGCCACCTCCTTCCTACGAGCAGTACTTC. The full variable domain, its missing parts supplied by reference TRBV18 and TRBJ2-7, is NAGVMQNPRHLVRRRGQEARLRCSPMKGHSHVYWYRQLPEEGLKFMVYLQKENIIDESGMPKERFSAEFPKEGPSILRIQQVVRGDSAAYFCASSPQPPPSYEQYFGPGTRLTVT.

This clone showed up just a few times. The chain couples TRBV18 to TRBJ2-1; perhaps TRBD1 as D (6 bases). Trimming shortened V by 0 bases and J by 4 bases, and 13 bases separated the two germline ends. This CDR3 has 16 amino acids. The germline gives CDR1 KGHSH, CDR2 LQKENI. Here the CDR3 DNA reads TGTGCCAGCTCACCACCGGTGGGGGCAGCATACAATGAGCAGTTCTTC. Translation: CASSPPVGAAYNEQFF.

The gene calls are TRBV6-6 and TRBJ1-5, with D maybe TRBD1 (5 bases). The CDR3 loop spans 12 amino acids. Looked up from germline, CDR1 is MNHNY and CDR2 is SVGAGI (reference sequence). The V end lost 5 bases, the J end lost 7 bases, and 9 bases lay between the germline ends. CDR3 residues: CASSPREQPQHF. Written as DNA, the CDR3 is TGTGCCAGCAGTCCCAGGGAGCAGCCCCAGCATTTT.